The 12 T cell receptor beta chains listed next were all sequenced from one sample in a study of human T cells and chemical hapten exposure. MiXCR, run by TCRdb on the RACE reads, gives a single entry per CDR3 protein. This table holds around 70,000 distinct CDR3 sequences, around 10% found once. Regarding time point: patch test 3, about 24 weeks after DPC sensitization. Treatment indicated: therapeutic diphenylcyclopropenone sensitization with weekly scalp DPC. This material consisted of whole blood, taken in connection with sensitization to the hapten diphenylcyclopropenone (DPC). Receptor source: a woman in her fifties or sixties with alopecia areata. Some clones in this sample may be carry-over from other donors' samples.

This clonotype was found many times. The chain combines TRBV6-5 with TRBJ2-5; 7 bases line up with TRBD1. V was clipped by 2 bases and J by 6 bases; unmatched bases: 9. The CDR3 has 15 residues. CDR1 is MNHEY and CDR2 is SVGAGI in the germline V gene. The DNA of the CDR3 is TGTGCCAGCAGTTACGAGAGGACAGGCCCTCAGACCCAGTACTTC. This gives the protein CASSYERTGPQTQYF.

This clonotype was counted many times. The chain is built from TRBV3-1 and TRBJ2-5; TRBD2 matches 11 bases. Unmatched junction bases numbered 6, after V lost 4 bases and J lost 2 bases. This CDR3 contains 16 residues. Germline V gene data show CDR1 as LGHDT and CDR2 as YNNKEL (reference sequence). This CDR3 is CASSPSGRPAQETQYF. The CDR3 DNA reads TGTGCCAGCAGCCCTAGCGGGAGGCCGGCGCAAGAGACCCAGTACTTC.

The chain recombines TRBV6-5 with TRBJ1-1; TRBD1 agrees at 9 bases. The germline gives CDR1 MNHEY, CDR2 SVGAGI. Unmatched junction bases numbered 5, after V lost 11 bases and J lost 4 bases. The CDR3 totals 12 residues. The CDR3 protein is CAGRQGGTEAFF. The CDR3 DNA is TGTGCCGGACGACAGGGGGGCACTGAAGCTTTCTTT.

This clonotype has a count of ten or more. V is TRBV29-1 and J is TRBJ2-1; TRBD1 agrees at 8 bases. Unmatched junction bases numbered 20, after V lost 7 bases and J lost 3 bases. The CDR3 consists of 18 residues. Germline assignment: CDR1 SQVTM and CDR2 ANQGSEA. This chain's CDR3 is CSAPGGATQSSDYNEQFF. The CDR3 DNA reads TGCAGCGCCCCAGGGGGCGCGACTCAATCGAGCGACTACAATGAGCAGTTCTTC.

This clonotype has just a few counts. CDR3 loop: CASSGPGQSSYNEQFF. DNA of the CDR3: TGCGCCAGCAGTGGGCCCGGACAGAGCTCCTACAATGAGCAGTTCTTC. The gene calls are TRBV10-1 and TRBJ2-1; tentatively, D is TRBD1 (6 bases). V was pared by 4 bases and J by 0 bases, with 13 bases between. The V gene's germline CDR1 is WNHNN and CDR2 SYGVQD (reference sequence). The CDR3 extends over 16 amino acids.

This clonotype has at least ten counts. The genes are TRBV6-1 and TRBJ1-1; D remains unclear. The CDR3 contains 14 residues. V was shortened by 9 bases and J by 7 bases, with 21 bases between the two germline ends. CDR1 and CDR2 (germline): MNHNS, SASEGT. The CDR3 DNA reads TGTGCCAGTGAGCCTGGAGGGAGGGTCGGTGAAGCTTTCTTT. It specifies CASEPGGRVGEAFF.

Only a few counts were recorded for this clonotype. V and J are TRBV20-1 and TRBJ2-1, with 9 bases identical to TRBD2. V lost 5 bases, J lost 4 bases, and 9 bases stayed unmatched. The CDR3 sequence is 15 residues long. Germline CDR1 reads DFQATT; CDR2 reads SNEGSKA (reference sequence). The chain's CDR3 is CSASPPSGGYNEQFF. In DNA form, the CDR3 reads TGCAGTGCTTCCCCCCCCAGCGGGGGGTACAATGAGCAGTTCTTC.

This clonotype has more than one count but fewer than ten. This chain connects TRBV12-3 or TRBV12-4 to TRBJ2-7, with TRBD1 identical over 11 bases. V lost 5 bases, J lost 9 bases, and 15 bases stayed unmatched. The CDR3 runs to 16 residues. The CDR3 DNA reads as TGTGCCAGCAGTCCTAGGGAGGACAGGGGGCGGATCGGGCAGTACTTC. As protein: CASSPREDRGRIGQYF.

This clonotype was recorded many times. The chain carries TRBV5-1 and TRBJ1-2, with TRBD1 identical over 7 bases. J gave up 6 bases and V 4 bases, and 12 bases lay outside the gene matches. Germline V lookup: CDR1 SGHRS, CDR2 YFSETQ. The CDR3 has 15 residues. The CDR3, as DNA: TGCGCCAGCAGCATGACAGGGCACCCTGGAGATGGCTACACCTTC. It yields the protein CASSMTGHPGDGYTF.

This clonotype has only a few counts. The chain is built from TRBV2 and TRBJ2-7; no definite D call. Trimming removed 6 bases from V and 2 bases from J, with 5 bases in between. CDR1 SNHLY and CDR2 FYNNEI come from the germline V gene. This CDR3 is built from 11 residues. Here the CDR3 reads CASRDPYEQYF. The CDR3 DNA reads TGTGCCAGCAGGGACCCCTACGAGCAGTACTTC.

This clonotype was found a few times. The genes are TRBV5-5 and TRBJ1-2; TRBD1 agrees at 8 bases. J gave up 2 bases and V 1 base, and 7 bases lay outside the gene matches. The CDR3 runs to 16 residues. Germline V CDR1 and CDR2: SGHKS, YYEKEE (reference sequence). Here the CDR3 reads CASSLRYGQGNYGYTF. The CDR3 DNA follows: TGTGCCAGCAGCTTGAGATATGGACAGGGAAACTATGGCTACACCTTC.

The chain joins TRBV7-8 to TRBJ1-1; D unresolved. The length of the CDR3 is 14 residues. Germline lookup yields CDR1 SGHVS and CDR2 FQNEAQ. The ends were cut back, 4 bases at V and 4 bases at J, with 13 bases in the middle. The CDR3 is CASSSEWSATEAFF. The CDR3 DNA is TGTGCCAGCAGCTCTGAGTGGTCGGCCACTGAAGCTTTCTTT.